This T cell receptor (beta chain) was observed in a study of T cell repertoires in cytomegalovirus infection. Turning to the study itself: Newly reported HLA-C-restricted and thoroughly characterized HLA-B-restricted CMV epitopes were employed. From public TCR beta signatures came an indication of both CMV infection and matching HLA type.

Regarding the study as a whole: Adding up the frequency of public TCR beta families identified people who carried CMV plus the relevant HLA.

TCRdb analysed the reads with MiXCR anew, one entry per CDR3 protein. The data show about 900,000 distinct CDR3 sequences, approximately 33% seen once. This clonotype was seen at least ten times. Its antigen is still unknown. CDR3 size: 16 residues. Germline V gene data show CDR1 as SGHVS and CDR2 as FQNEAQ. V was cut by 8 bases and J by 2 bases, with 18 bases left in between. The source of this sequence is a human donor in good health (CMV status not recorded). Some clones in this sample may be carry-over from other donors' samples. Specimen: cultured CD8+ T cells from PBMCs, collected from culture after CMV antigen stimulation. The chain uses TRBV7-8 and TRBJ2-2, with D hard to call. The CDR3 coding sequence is TGTGCCAGCCGTCTAGGGTGGTCACACAACACCGGGGAGCTGTTTTTT. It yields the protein CASRLGWSHNTGELFF.